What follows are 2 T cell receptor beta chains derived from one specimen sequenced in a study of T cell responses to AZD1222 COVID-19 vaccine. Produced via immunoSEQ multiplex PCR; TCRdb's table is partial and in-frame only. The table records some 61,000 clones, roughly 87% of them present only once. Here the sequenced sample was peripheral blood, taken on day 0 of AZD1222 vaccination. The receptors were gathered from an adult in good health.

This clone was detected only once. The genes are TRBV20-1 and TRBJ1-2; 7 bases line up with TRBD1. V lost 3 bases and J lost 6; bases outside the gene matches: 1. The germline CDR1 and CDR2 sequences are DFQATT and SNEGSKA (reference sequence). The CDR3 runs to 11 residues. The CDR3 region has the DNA TGCAGTGCTAGCAGGGGGGATGGCTACACCTTC. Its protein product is CSASRGDGYTF.

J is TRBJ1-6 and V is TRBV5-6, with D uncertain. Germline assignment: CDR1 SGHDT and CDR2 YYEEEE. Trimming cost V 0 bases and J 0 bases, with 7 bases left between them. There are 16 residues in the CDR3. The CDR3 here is CASSLAGDSYNSPLHF. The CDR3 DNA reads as TGTGCCAGCAGCTTGGCCGGAGACTCCTATAATTCACCCCTCCACTTT.